The entry below describes one T cell receptor beta chain. These data are taken from a study of blood T cell repertoires in COVID-19. Study information: PBMCs, B-cell-depleted T cells, or T cells provided the cDNA or gDNA that made up the material.

This study enrolled people aged about 18 to 100 from around 25 US geographic areas. The V and J ends lost 3 bases and 5 bases, in that order; junction bases with no gene match: 3. There are 14 residues in the CDR3. Germline V CDR1 and CDR2: SGDLS, YYNGEE. TCRdb keeps only in-frame clones here, not all; method: immunoSEQ multiplex PCR. The repertoire holds 200,000 to 250,000 clones, with around 90% as singletons. Sequencing was carried out using PBMCs or T cells enriched from blood (not recorded which). The TCR was taken from a woman in her 30s who had recovered from COVID-19. J is TRBJ1-4 and V is TRBV9, with TRBD1 identical over 8 bases. The CDR3 DNA is TGTGCCAGCAGCGCAGGGGGCGGAAATGAAAAACTGTTTTTT. Encoded protein: CASSAGGGNEKLFF.